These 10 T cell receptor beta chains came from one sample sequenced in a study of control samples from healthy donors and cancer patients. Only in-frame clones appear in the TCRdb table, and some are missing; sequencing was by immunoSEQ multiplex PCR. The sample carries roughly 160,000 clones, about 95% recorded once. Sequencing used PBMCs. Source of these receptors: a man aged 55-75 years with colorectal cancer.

For the CDR3, the DNA is TGTGCCAGTAGTATCGGTCTACAGAGCAATCAGCCCCAGCATTTT. Translating it yields CASSIGLQSNQPQHF. The V and J genes are TRBV19 and TRBJ1-5, with D hard to call. The germline V gene has CDR1 LNHDA and CDR2 SQIVND (reference sequence). The V gene lost 3 bases and the J gene lost 1 base, with 10 bases spanning the gap. There are 15 residues in the CDR3.

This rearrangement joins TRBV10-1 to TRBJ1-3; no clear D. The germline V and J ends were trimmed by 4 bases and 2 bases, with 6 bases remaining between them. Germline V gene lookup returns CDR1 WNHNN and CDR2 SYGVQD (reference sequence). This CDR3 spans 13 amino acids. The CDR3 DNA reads TGCGCCAGCAGTGGAGCGGCTGGAAACACCATATATTTT. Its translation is CASSGAAGNTIYF.

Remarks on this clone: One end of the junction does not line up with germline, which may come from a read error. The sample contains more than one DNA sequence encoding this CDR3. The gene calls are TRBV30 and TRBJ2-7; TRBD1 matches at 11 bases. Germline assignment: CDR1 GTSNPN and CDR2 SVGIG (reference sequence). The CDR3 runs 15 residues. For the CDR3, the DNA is TGTGCCTGGAGTACACTCGGACAGGGGGCGAGCGAGCAGTACTTT. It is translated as CAWSTLGQGASEQYF.

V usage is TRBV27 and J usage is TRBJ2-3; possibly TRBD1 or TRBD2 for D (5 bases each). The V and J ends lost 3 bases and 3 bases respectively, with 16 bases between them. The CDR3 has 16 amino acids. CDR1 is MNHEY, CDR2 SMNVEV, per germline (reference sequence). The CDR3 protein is CASSFSFRGATDTQYF. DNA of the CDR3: TGTGCCAGCAGTTTTTCATTCCGAGGGGCAACAGATACGCAGTATTTT.

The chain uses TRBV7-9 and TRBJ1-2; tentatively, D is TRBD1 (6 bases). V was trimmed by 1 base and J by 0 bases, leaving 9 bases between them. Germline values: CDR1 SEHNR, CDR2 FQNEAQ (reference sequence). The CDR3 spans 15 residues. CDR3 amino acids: CASSLDRDANYGYTF. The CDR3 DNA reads TGTGCCAGCAGCTTAGACAGGGACGCTAACTATGGCTACACCTTC.

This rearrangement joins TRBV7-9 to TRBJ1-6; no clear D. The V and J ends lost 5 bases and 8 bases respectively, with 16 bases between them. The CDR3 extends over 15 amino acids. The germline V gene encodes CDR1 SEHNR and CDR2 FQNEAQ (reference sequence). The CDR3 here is CASSPLGDPYSPLHF. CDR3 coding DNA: TGTGCCAGCAGCCCCCTGGGTGACCCGTATTCACCCCTCCACTTT. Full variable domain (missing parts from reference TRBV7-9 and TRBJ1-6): DTGVSQNPRHKITKRGQNVTFRCDPISEHNRLYWYRQTLGQGPEFLTYFQNEAQLEKSRLLSDRFSAERPKGSFSTLEIQRTEQGDSAMYLCASSPLGDPYSPLHFGNGTRLTVT.

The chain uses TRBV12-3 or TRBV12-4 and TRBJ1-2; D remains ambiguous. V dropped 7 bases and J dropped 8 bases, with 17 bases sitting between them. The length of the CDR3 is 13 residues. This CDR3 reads CASTLIGSWGYTF. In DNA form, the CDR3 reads TGTGCCAGCACCCTCATCGGGAGCTGGGGCTACACCTTC.

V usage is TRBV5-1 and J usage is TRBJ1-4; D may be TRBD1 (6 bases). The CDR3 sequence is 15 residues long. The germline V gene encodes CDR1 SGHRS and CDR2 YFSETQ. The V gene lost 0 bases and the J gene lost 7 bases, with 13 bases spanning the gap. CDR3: CASSLGRGGGEKLFF. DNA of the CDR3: TGCGCCAGCAGCTTGGGCAGGGGAGGTGGTGAAAAACTGTTTTTT.

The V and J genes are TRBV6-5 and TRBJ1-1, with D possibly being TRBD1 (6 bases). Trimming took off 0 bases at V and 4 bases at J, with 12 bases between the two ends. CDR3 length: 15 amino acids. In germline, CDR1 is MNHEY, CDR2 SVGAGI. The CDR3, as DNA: TGTGCCAGCAGTTACTCGGGGAGGGGGGTCACTGAAGCTTTCTTT. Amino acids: CASSYSGRGVTEAFF.

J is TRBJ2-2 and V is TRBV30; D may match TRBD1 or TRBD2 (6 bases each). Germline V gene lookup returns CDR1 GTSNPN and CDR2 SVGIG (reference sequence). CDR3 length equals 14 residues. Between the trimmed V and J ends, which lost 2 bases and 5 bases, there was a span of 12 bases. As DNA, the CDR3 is TGTGCCTGGAGTAGAGGGGGGTTTACCGGGGAGCTGTTTTTT. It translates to CAWSRGGFTGELFF.